The T cell receptor (beta chain) under discussion was sequenced for a study of blood T cell repertoires in COVID-19. Study overall: T cells, B-cell-depleted T cells, or PBMCs provided the cDNA or gDNA that served as material.

Germline V gene lookup returns CDR1 SGHAT and CDR2 FQNNGV. The ends lost 5 bases at V and 6 bases at J; junction bases unmatched: 10. The CDR3 has 16 residues. Source study methods: Estimates of nucleated cell counts were drawn from the amplification of reference gene primers. This table comes from immunoSEQ multiplex PCR, and its TCRdb copy is limited to in-frame clones, with some not included. V and J calls and clone size are given by that table; D and trimming were obtained from the DNA. The repertoire holds approximately 250,000 clones, approximately 88% seen once, with around 1% in the top ten. Clinical history as reported by participants underpinned cohort assignment.

This TCR was recovered from a woman under 40 who had recovered from COVID-19. The sequenced material came from PBMCs or T cells enriched from blood (not recorded which). V is TRBV11-2 and J is TRBJ1-6; 7 bases are a match to TRBD1. This CDR3 reads CASSQRNRGVNSPLHF. The CDR3 DNA reads TGTGCCAGCAGCCAGAGAAACAGGGGCGTTAATTCACCCCTCCACTTT.